One sample yielded the 19 T cell receptor beta chains listed below, sequenced in a study of post-analysis software for immune sequencing data. Broader study findings: When patients were compared with controls, roughly five TRBV segments were more frequent, TRBV5-6, TRBV5-1 and TRBV20-1 among them.

These TCRs' antigens remain unknown. Every TCR beta cDNA library bore unique molecular identifiers. TCRdb used MiXCR to reprocess the PCR reads, holding one entry per CDR3 protein. The sample lists around 700,000 distinct CDR3 sequences; approximately 59% were seen once. The material sequenced was blood. The receptors originated from a girl aged 2-10 years with multiple sclerosis.

This sequence joins TRBV30 and TRBJ2-7; D gene uncertain. Germline loops: CDR1 GTSNPN, CDR2 SVGIG (reference sequence). CDR3 length: 13 residues. The ends were cut back, 0 bases at V and 2 bases at J, with 8 bases in the middle. The CDR3 loop is CAWSVSTTYEQYF. The CDR3 DNA is TGTGCCTGGAGTGTAAGCACTACCTACGAGCAGTACTTC.

This rearrangement joins TRBV12-3 or TRBV12-4 to TRBJ2-1; D is perhaps TRBD2 (5 bases). The V gene lost 3 bases and the J gene lost 3 bases, with 12 bases spanning the gap. The CDR3 totals 15 residues. The CDR3 region is CASSLNAGSYNEQFF. Written as DNA, the CDR3 is TGTGCCAGCAGTTTGAACGCGGGTAGCTACAATGAGCAGTTCTTC.

As to this clonotype: A read error may account for a junction end that differs from germline. In DNA form, the CDR3 reads TGTGCTAGCAGCTTAGGGTCCGACGGGACCTACGAGCAGTACTTC. This encodes CASSLGSDGTYEQYF. The chain uses TRBV7-7 and TRBJ2-7; D perhaps matches TRBD2 (5 bases). Germline V lookup: CDR1 SSHAT, CDR2 FNYEAQ (reference sequence). The length of the CDR3 is 15 residues.

The chain uses TRBV2 and TRBJ2-7; TRBD1 or TRBD2 may be the D gene (6 bases each). The germline gives CDR1 SNHLY, CDR2 FYNNEI. The CDR3 sequence is 15 residues long. Trimming took 0 bases from V and 6 from J, leaving 15 bases between them. The CDR3 sequence is CASSEAGGATGEQYF. In DNA, the CDR3 is TGTGCCAGCAGTGAAGCCGGGGGCGCAACGGGCGAGCAGTACTTC.

The chain uses TRBV12-3 or TRBV12-4 and TRBJ2-3; D is ambiguous. The CDR3 totals 17 residues. Trimming shortened V by 6 bases and J by 3 bases, and 22 bases separated the two germline ends. The CDR3 reads CASSSPVSIGVTDTQYF. CDR3 bases: TGTGCCAGCAGCTCGCCGGTTTCCATTGGGGTTACAGATACGCAGTATTTT.

The table lists this clonotype with a few counts. The chain carries TRBV6-2 or TRBV6-3 and TRBJ2-3; no definite D call. The ends were cut back, 2 bases at V and 0 bases at J, with 6 bases in the middle. The V gene's germline CDR1 is MNHEY and CDR2 SVGEGT. The CDR3 covers 14 residues. The CDR3 nucleotides read TGTGCCAGCAGTTACGGTGTCAGCACAGATACGCAGTATTTT. It is translated as CASSYGVSTDTQYF.

This chain joins TRBV12-3 or TRBV12-4 and TRBJ2-6; D gene ambiguous. The CDR3 totals 14 residues. Trimming took 5 bases from V and 2 from J, leaving 7 bases between them. In nucleotides, the CDR3 is TGTGCCAGCAGTGATGGGGCTGGGGCCAACGTCCTGACTTTC. Translating it yields CASSDGAGANVLTF.

This clonotype was seen a handful of times. The J gene is TRBJ1-2, the V gene TRBV12-3 or TRBV12-4; tentatively, D is TRBD1 (6 bases). The CDR3 is 15 residues long. Trimming stripped 4 bases from V and 7 bases from J, with 19 bases between. This chain's CDR3 is CASSSTGTAIRGYTF. The DNA for the CDR3 is TGTGCCAGCAGTTCCACAGGGACTGCTATACGTGGCTACACCTTC.

The chain employs TRBV7-7 and TRBJ2-4, with D uncertain. The V and J ends lost 3 bases and 0 bases respectively, with 9 bases between them. CDR1 and CDR2 (germline): SSHAT, FNYEAQ (reference sequence). The length of the CDR3 is 15 residues. The CDR3 sequence: CASSLVAPAKNIQYF. The CDR3 DNA follows: TGTGCCAGCAGCTTGGTGGCTCCAGCCAAAAACATTCAGTACTTC. The whole variable domain, filled in from reference TRBV7-7 and TRBJ2-4, reads GAGVSQSPRYKVTKRGQDVTLRCDPISSHATLYWYQQALGQGPEFLTYFNYEAQPDKSGLPSDRFSAERPEGSISTLTIQRTEQRDSAMYRCASSLVAPAKNIQYFGAGTRLSVL.

This sequence joins TRBV29-1 and TRBJ1-5, with 8 bases fitting TRBD1. Germline-derived CDR1 and CDR2 are SQVTM and ANQGSEA. The CDR3 spans 12 residues. Germline trimming cut 7 bases from V and 5 bases from J; bases unmatched to any gene: 4. Here the CDR3 reads CSGQQGDQPQHF. The CDR3 nucleotides are TGCAGCGGGCAACAGGGGGATCAGCCCCAGCATTTT. Full variable domain (outside the CDR3, taken from reference TRBV29-1 and TRBJ1-5): SAVISQKPSRDICQRGTSLTIQCQVDSQVTMMFWYRQQPGQSLTLIATANQGSEATYESGFVIDKFPISRPNLTFSTLTVSNMSPEDSSIYLCSGQQGDQPQHFGDGTRLSIL.

This clonotype came up a few times. V is TRBV6-4 and J is TRBJ2-5; 7 bases agree with TRBD1. This CDR3 spans 14 amino acids. V lost 7 bases to trimming and J lost 4 bases; unmatched junction nucleotides: 9. Germline V gene sequence: CDR1 MRHNA, CDR2 SNTAGT. The CDR3 sequence: CASNGHRGAETQYF. The CDR3 DNA reads as TGTGCCAGCAACGGACACAGGGGAGCAGAGACCCAGTACTTC.

This chain links TRBV11-2 with TRBJ1-4, with TRBD1 matching 7 bases. The CDR3 length is 15 residues. CDR1 and CDR2 from the germline V gene are SGHAT and FQNNGV. V shed 5 bases, J shed 2 bases, and the junction held 5 bases outside the gene matches. The CDR3 sequence is CASSRRQGTNEKLFF. The CDR3 DNA reads TGTGCCAGCAGCCGTCGACAGGGCACTAATGAAAAACTGTTTTTT.

The rearrangement joins TRBV20-1 to TRBJ2-4; tentatively, D is TRBD2 (6 bases). Near its end, the DNA agrees better with TRBJ2-7, so the J call may be wrong. The CDR3 is made up of 15 amino acids. Germline V gene data show CDR1 as DFQATT and CDR2 as SNEGSKA (reference sequence). The chain's CDR3 is CSARGAGQRSYEQYF. CDR3 bases: TGCAGTGCTAGAGGGGCGGGGCAGAGAAGCTACGAGCAGTACTTC.

As for this clonotype: Since the CDR3 does not end with the conserved phenylalanine or tryptophan, this likely comes from a read error. The CDR3 sequence: CSARRGEGDTQYV. CDR3 sequence (DNA): TGCAGTGCTAGACGGGGGGAGGGGGATACGCAGTATGTT. The chain links TRBV20-1 to TRBJ2-3; 7 positions match TRBD2. Looked up from germline, CDR1 is DFQATT and CDR2 is SNEGSKA (reference sequence). The CDR3 length is 13 residues. V lost 2 bases, J lost 6 bases, and 5 bases stayed unmatched.

With respect to this clonotype: A much larger clone sits a single nucleotide away, making a read error possible. The gene calls are TRBV20-1 and TRBJ2-1, with D perhaps being TRBD1 or TRBD2 (6 bases each). CDR1 and CDR2 from the germline V gene are DFQATT and SNEGSKA (reference sequence). The CDR3 is 11 residues long. CDR3 protein: CRARGDNEQFF. CDR3 bases: TGCAGAGCTAGGGGGGACAATGAGCAGTTCTTC.

The genes are TRBV7-3 and TRBJ2-1, with a tentative D call TRBD2 (5 bases). V lost 4 bases, J lost 6 bases, and 10 bases lay in between. Germline lookup yields CDR1 SGHTA and CDR2 FQGTGA. The CDR3 sequence is 13 residues long. Here the CDR3 reads CASSSQSGNEQFF. CDR3 coding DNA: TGTGCCAGCAGCTCCCAGAGCGGCAATGAGCAGTTCTTC.

The chain has TRBV4-1 and TRBJ1-1; D may be TRBD1 (5 bases). Looked up from germline, CDR1 is MGHRA and CDR2 is YSYEKL. Trimming removed 2 bases from V and 1 base from J, with 11 bases in between. CDR3 size: 15 residues. CDR3 loop: CASSQPGNSNTEAFF. The CDR3 DNA sequence: TGCGCCAGCAGCCAACCAGGGAATTCGAACACTGAAGCTTTCTTT.

This clonotype appeared a few times. The chain links TRBV20-1 to TRBJ2-3, with TRBD2 identical over 7 bases. V trimming: 5 bases; J trimming: 0 bases; junction bases outside the gene matches: 2. CDR3 length equals 13 residues. Germline V lookup: CDR1 DFQATT, CDR2 SNEGSKA (reference sequence). The CDR3 protein is CSAWRGSTDTQYF. CDR3 sequence (DNA): TGCAGTGCTTGGCGGGGGAGCACAGATACGCAGTATTTT.

This clonotype has a handful of counts. The V call is TRBV6-5, the J call TRBJ2-1; perhaps TRBD1 as D (6 bases). The length of the CDR3 is 15 residues. Germline V gene lookup returns CDR1 MNHEY and CDR2 SVGAGI. The V end was cut by 6 bases, the J end by 2 bases, with 14 bases between. In DNA, the CDR3 is TGTGCCAGCAGGTCCACAGGGTTGGCCTACAATGAGCAGTTCTTC. Amino acids: CASRSTGLAYNEQFF.